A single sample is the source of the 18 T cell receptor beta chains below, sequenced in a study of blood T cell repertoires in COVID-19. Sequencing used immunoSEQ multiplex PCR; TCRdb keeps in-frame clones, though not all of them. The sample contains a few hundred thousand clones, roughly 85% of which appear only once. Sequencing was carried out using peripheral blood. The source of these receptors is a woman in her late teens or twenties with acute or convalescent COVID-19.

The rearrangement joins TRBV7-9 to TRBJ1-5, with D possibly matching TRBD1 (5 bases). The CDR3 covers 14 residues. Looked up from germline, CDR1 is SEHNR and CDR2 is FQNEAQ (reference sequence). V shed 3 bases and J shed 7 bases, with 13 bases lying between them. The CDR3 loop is CASSFMGGDQPQHF. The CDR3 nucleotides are TGTGCCAGCAGCTTTATGGGGGGGGACCAGCCCCAGCATTTT.

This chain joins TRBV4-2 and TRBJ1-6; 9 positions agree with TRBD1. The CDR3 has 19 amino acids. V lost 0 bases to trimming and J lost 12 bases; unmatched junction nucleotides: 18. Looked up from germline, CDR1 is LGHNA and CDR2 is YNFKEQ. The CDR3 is CASSQEISRQGVSTRPLHF. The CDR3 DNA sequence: TGTGCCAGCAGCCAAGAGATATCGCGACAGGGGGTCTCTACAAGACCCCTCCACTTT.

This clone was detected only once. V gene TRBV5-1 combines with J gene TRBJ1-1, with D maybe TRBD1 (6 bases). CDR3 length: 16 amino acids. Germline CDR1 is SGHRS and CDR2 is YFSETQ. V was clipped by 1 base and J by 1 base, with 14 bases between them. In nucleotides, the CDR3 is TGCGCCAGCAGCTTGTTGGGACAACCGCGGAACACTGAAGCTTTCTTT. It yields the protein CASSLLGQPRNTEAFF.

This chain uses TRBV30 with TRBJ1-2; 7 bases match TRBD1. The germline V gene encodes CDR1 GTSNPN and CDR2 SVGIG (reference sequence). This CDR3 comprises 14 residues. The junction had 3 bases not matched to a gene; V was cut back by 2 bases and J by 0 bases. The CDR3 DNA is TGTGCCTGGAGTCCCGGGACAGCTAACTATGGCTACACCTTC. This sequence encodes CAWSPGTANYGYTF.

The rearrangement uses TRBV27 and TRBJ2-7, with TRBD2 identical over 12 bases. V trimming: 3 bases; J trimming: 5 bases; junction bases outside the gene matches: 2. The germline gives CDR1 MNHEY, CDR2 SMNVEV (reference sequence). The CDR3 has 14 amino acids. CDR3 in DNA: TGTGCCAGCAGTTTGACTAGCGGGAGTCACGAGCAGTACTTC. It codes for CASSLTSGSHEQYF.

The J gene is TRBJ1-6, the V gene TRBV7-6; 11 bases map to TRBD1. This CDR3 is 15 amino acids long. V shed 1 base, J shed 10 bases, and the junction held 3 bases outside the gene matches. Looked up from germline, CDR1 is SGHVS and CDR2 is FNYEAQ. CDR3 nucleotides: TGTGCCAGCAGCTTAGGGACAGGGGGCGGCTCACCCCTCCACTTT. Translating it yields CASSLGTGGGSPLHF.

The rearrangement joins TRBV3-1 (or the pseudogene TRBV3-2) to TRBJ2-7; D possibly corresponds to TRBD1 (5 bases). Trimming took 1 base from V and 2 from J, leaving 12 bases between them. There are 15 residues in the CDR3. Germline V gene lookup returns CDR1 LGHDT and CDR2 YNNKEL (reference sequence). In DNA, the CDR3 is TGTGCCAGCAGCCAAGTACAGGTGGGTCCCTACGAGCAGTACTTC. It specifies CASSQVQVGPYEQYF.

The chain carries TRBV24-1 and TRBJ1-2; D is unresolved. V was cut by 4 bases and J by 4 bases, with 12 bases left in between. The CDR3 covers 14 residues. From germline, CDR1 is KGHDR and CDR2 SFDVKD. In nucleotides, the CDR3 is TGTGCCACCAGTGACCTACGTTCATCCTATGGCTACACCTTC. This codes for CATSDLRSSYGYTF.

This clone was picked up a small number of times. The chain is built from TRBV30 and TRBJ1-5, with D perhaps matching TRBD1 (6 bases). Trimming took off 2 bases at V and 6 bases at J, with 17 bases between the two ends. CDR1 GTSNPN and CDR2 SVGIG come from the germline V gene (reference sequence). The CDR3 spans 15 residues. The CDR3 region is CAWSRLSGASQPQHF. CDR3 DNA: TGTGCCTGGAGTCGTTTGTCAGGGGCAAGTCAGCCCCAGCATTTT.

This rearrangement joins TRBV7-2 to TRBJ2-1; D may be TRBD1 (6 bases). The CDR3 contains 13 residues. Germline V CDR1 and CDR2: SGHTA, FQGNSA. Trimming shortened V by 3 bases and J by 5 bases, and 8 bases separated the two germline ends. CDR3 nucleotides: TGTGCCAGCAGCTTGACAGGAAACAATGAGCAGTTCTTC. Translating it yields CASSLTGNNEQFF.

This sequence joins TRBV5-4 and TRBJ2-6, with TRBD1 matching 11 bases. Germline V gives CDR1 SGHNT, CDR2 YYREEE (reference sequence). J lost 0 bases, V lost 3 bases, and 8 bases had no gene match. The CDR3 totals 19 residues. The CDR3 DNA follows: TGTGCCAGCAGCTCGGGCGGGACAGGGGGAAACTCTGGGGCCAACGTCCTGACTTTC. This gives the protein CASSSGGTGGNSGANVLTF.

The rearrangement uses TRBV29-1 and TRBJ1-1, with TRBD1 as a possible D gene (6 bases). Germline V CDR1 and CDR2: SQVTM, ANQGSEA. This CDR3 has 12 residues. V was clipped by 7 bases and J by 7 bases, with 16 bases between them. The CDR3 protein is CSGTGPEGEAFF. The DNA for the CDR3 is TGCAGCGGTACAGGGCCAGAGGGTGAAGCTTTCTTT.

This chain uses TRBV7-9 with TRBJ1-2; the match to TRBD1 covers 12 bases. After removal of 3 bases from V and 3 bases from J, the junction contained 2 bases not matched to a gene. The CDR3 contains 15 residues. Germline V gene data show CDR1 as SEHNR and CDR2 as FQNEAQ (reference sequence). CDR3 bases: TGTGCCAGCAGCTTGGGGACAGGGGGCGACTATGGCTACACCTTC. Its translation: CASSLGTGGDYGYTF.

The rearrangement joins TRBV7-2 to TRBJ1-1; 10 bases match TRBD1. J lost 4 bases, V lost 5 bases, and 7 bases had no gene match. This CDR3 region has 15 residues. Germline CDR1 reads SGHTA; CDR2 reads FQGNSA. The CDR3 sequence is CASSVRQGAGTEAFF. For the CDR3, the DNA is TGTGCCAGCAGCGTTCGACAGGGGGCTGGCACTGAAGCTTTCTTT.

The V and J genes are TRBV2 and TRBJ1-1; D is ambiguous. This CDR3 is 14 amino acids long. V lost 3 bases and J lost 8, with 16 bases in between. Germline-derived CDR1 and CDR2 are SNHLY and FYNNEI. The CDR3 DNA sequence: TGTGCCAGCAGTGATCAGGCCAGCCTCAGGGAAGCTTTCTTT. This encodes CASSDQASLREAFF.

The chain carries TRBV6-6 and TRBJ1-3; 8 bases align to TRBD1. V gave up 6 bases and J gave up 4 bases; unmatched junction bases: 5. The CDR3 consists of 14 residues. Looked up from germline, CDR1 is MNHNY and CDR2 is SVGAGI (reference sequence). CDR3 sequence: CASSGTGSGNTIYF. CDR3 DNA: TGTGCCAGCAGCGGGACAGGTTCGGGAAACACCATATATTTT.

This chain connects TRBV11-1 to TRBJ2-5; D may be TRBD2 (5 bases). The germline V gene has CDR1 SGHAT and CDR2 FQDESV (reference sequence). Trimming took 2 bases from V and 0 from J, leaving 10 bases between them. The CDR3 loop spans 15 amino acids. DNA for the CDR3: TGTGCCAGCAGCTTACTAGCCCCGTACCAAGAGACCCAGTACTTC. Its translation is CASSLLAPYQETQYF.

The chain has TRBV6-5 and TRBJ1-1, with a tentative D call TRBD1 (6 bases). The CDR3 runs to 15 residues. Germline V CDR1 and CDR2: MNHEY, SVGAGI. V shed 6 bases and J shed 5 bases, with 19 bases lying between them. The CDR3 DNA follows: TGTGCCAGCAGCCGATGGACAGAGGGAGTAACTGAAGCTTTCTTT. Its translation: CASSRWTEGVTEAFF.